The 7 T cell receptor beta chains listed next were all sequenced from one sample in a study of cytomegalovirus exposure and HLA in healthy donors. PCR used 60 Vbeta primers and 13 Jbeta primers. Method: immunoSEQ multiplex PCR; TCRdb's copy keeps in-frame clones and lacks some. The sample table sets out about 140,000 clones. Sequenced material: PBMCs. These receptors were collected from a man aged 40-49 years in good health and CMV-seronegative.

The CDR3 nucleotides are TGTGCCAGCAGCTTAGGGGCTAAGGGGTACAATGAGCAGTTCTTC. Translation gives CASSLGAKGYNEQFF. The V and J genes are TRBV7-2 and TRBJ2-1; possibly TRBD1 for D (5 bases). Per the germline V gene, CDR1 is SGHTA and CDR2 is FQGNSA. The CDR3 is 15 amino acids. The germline V and J ends were trimmed by 1 base and 4 bases, with 11 bases remaining between them.

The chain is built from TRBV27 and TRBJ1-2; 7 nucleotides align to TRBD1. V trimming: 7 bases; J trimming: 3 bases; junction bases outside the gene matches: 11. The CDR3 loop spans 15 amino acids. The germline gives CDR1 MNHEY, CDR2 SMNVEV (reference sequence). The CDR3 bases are TGTGCCAGCAAGGACAGGTATGGGGACTACTATGGCTACACCTTC. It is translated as CASKDRYGDYYGYTF.

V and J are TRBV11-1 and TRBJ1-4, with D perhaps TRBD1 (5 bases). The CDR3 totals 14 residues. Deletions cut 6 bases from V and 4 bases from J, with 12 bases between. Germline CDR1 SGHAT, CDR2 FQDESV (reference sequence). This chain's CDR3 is CASSRRGFNEKLFF. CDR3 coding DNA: TGTGCCAGCAGTCGCCGGGGGTTTAATGAAAAACTGTTTTTT.

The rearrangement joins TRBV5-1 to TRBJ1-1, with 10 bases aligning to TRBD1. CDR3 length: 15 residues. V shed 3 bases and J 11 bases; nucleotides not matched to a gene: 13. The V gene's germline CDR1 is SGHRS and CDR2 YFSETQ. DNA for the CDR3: TGCGCCAGCAGCTCAAATACACCCGGGACAGGGGAGGCTTTCTTT. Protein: CASSSNTPGTGEAFF.

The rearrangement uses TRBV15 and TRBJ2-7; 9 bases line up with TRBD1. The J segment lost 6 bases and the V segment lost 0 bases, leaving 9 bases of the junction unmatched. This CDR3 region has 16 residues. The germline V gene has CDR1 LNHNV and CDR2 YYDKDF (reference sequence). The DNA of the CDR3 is TGTGCCACCAGCAGAGATCCGCGAGGACAGGGGAGCGAGCAGTACTTC. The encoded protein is CATSRDPRGQGSEQYF.

In nucleotides, the CDR3 is TGTGCCAGCAGCTTAATGGGACAGACGGAAGCTTTCTTT. As protein: CASSLMGQTEAFF. The chain couples TRBV7-3 to TRBJ1-1, with 7 bases that match TRBD1. CDR1 is SGHTA and CDR2 is FQGTGA in the germline V gene. The CDR3 extends over 13 amino acids. With 1 base clipped from V and 8 bases from J, the junction kept 4 bases outside the gene matches.

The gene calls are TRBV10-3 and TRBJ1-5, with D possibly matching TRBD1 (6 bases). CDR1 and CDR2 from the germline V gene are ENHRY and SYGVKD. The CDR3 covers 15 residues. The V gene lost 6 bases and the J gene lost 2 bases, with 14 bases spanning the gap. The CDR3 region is CAISSQGSGNQPQHF. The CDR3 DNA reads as TGTGCCATCAGCTCACAGGGTTCCGGCAATCAGCCCCAGCATTTT.